Following are 20 T cell receptor beta chains from one sample sequenced in a study of memory CD4+ T cells and cytomegalovirus serostatus. Using immunoSEQ multiplex PCR, the repertoire was profiled, and TCRdb retains in-frame clones only, with some absent. The table lists some 46,000 clones, approximately 80% of them singletons. Single viable CD3+CD4+CD8-CD45RO+ cells were sorted as the memory CD4+ T cells. The sequenced sample was memory CD4+ T cells from blood. These receptors all stem from an adult in good health and CMV-seronegative.

The chain joins TRBV5-8 to TRBJ1-1, with D hard to call. The CDR3 is 14 residues long. Trimming pared 3 bases from V and 4 bases from J, leaving 13 bases between. Germline lookup yields CDR1 SGHTS and CDR2 YDEGEE. The CDR3 nucleotides read TGTGCCAGCAGCTATAACCTTTACTCCACTGAAGCTTTCTTT. Its translation: CASSYNLYSTEAFF.

The V call is TRBV10-3, the J call TRBJ2-7, with TRBD2 as a possible D gene (6 bases). Germline loops: CDR1 ENHRY, CDR2 SYGVKD. Trimming pared 0 bases from V and 8 bases from J, leaving 8 bases between. The CDR3 covers 12 residues. As DNA, the CDR3 is TGTGCCATCAGTGAGTCGGAGGGAAAGCAGTACTTC. The encoded protein is CAISESEGKQYF.

The V call is TRBV5-1, the J call TRBJ2-7; 12 bases map to TRBD1. V gave up 4 bases and J gave up 3 bases; unmatched junction bases: 5. This CDR3 has 15 residues. The germline gives CDR1 SGHRS, CDR2 YFSETQ. The CDR3 reads CASSVGQGAVYEQYF. The DNA of the CDR3 is TGCGCCAGCAGCGTGGGACAGGGGGCTGTCTACGAGCAGTACTTC.

This clone turned up a few times. V is TRBV4-2 and J is TRBJ1-1; D is uncertain. The CDR3 is 15 amino acids. The V gene lost 2 bases and the J gene lost 0 bases, with 10 bases spanning the gap. Per the germline V gene, CDR1 is LGHNA and CDR2 is YNFKEQ. This CDR3 reads CASSQLKQVNTEAFF. The CDR3 DNA reads as TGTGCCAGCAGCCAACTAAAGCAGGTGAACACTGAAGCTTTCTTT.

The V and J genes are TRBV30 and TRBJ2-2; the match to TRBD1 covers 7 bases. Germline CDR1 is GTSNPN and CDR2 is SVGIG (reference sequence). Losses at the gene ends were 2 bases for V and 6 bases for J; bases not matched to a gene: 3. The CDR3 is 13 residues long. DNA for the CDR3: TGTGCCTGGAGTCCCGACAGGGCCGGGGAGCTGTTTTTT. It encodes CAWSPDRAGELFF.

The chain uses TRBV10-3 and TRBJ1-2; D is unclear. Germline assignment: CDR1 ENHRY and CDR2 SYGVKD. The CDR3 runs to 18 residues. The V end was cut by 3 bases, the J end by 7 bases, with 27 bases between. CDR3 in DNA: TGTGCCATCAGTGAACCTTATATGTCCGCCGTATCAAATGGTGGCTACACCTTC. Its protein is CAISEPYMSAVSNGGYTF.

This clone was found a few times. The chain couples TRBV9 to TRBJ2-2; D might be TRBD2 (6 bases). Germline CDR1 is SGDLS and CDR2 is YYNGEE. V dropped 0 bases and J dropped 0 bases, with 9 bases sitting between them. The CDR3 runs 16 residues. Here the CDR3 reads CASSVAGGPNTGELFF. The CDR3, as DNA: TGTGCCAGCAGCGTAGCCGGGGGACCGAACACCGGGGAGCTGTTTTTT.

CDR3: CAWSEGMDQPQHF. Here the CDR3 DNA reads TGTGCCTGGAGTGAGGGGATGGATCAGCCCCAGCATTTT. The genes are TRBV30 and TRBJ1-5; D may be TRBD1 (5 bases). The CDR3 is made up of 13 amino acids. The V end lost 1 base, the J end lost 5 bases, and 9 bases lay between the germline ends. CDR1 is GTSNPN and CDR2 is SVGIG in the germline V gene (reference sequence). Full variable domain (missing parts from reference TRBV30 and TRBJ1-5): SQTIHQWPATLVQPVGSPLSLECTVEGTSNPNLYWYRQAAGRGLQLLFYSVGIGQISSEVPQNLSASRPQDRQFILSSKKLLLSDSGFYLCAWSEGMDQPQHFGDGTRLSIL.

The V call is TRBV6-5, the J call TRBJ1-1; D is possibly TRBD1 (5 bases). The CDR3 has 14 amino acids. V dropped 0 bases and J dropped 3 bases, with 8 bases sitting between them. Looked up from germline, CDR1 is MNHEY and CDR2 is SVGAGI. The CDR3 loop is CASSYSGAYTEAFF. CDR3 DNA: TGTGCCAGCAGTTACTCCGGGGCTTACACTGAAGCTTTCTTT.

This chain uses TRBV10-1 with TRBJ2-2; 10 bases are shared with TRBD1. Unmatched junction bases numbered 9, after V lost 6 bases and J lost 5 bases. Germline CDR1 reads WNHNN; CDR2 reads SYGVQD (reference sequence). The CDR3 has 16 amino acids. CDR3 sequence reads: CASRKTGGRGTGELFF. The CDR3 DNA follows: TGCGCCAGCAGGAAGACAGGGGGCAGAGGAACCGGGGAGCTGTTTTTT.

The CDR3 coding sequence is TGTGCCAGTAGTATAGATCCCAACTCCTACGAGCAGTACTTC. This codes for CASSIDPNSYEQYF. The rearrangement links TRBV19 to TRBJ2-7; no clear D gene. The CDR3 consists of 14 residues. Per the germline V gene, CDR1 is LNHDA and CDR2 is SQIVND (reference sequence). V was cut by 0 bases and J by 0 bases, with 6 bases left in between.

This clone is a singleton in its sample. Different DNA sequences within this sample yield the same CDR3. This chain joins TRBV7-9 and TRBJ2-5, with 9 bases that match TRBD1. Germline V CDR1 and CDR2: SEHNR, FQNEAQ (reference sequence). With V trimmed by 5 bases and J by 2 bases, 3 bases remained unmatched. The CDR3 is 14 residues long. The CDR3: CASSPDRGQETQYF. As DNA, the CDR3 is TGTGCCAGCAGCCCAGACAGGGGGCAAGAGACCCAGTACTTC.

V gene TRBV19 combines with J gene TRBJ2-1; no clear D gene. V was trimmed by 5 bases and J by 9 bases, leaving 14 bases between them. CDR3 length equals 13 residues. CDR1 is LNHDA, CDR2 SQIVND, per germline (reference sequence). CDR3 coding DNA: TGTGCCAGTAGTGCTAGTGGGCTTAGTGAGCAGTTCTTC. Protein: CASSASGLSEQFF.

V usage is TRBV5-1 and J usage is TRBJ2-3; no definite D call. This CDR3 is 13 amino acids long. The V end was cut by 7 bases, the J end by 0 bases, with 9 bases between. Germline-derived CDR1 and CDR2 are SGHRS and YFSETQ. CDR3 nucleotide sequence: TGCGCCAGCGGCAAGAAAAGCACAGATACGCAGTATTTT. Protein product: CASGKKSTDTQYF.

This clone was picked up one time. The chain couples TRBV25-1 to TRBJ1-4; 9 nucleotides match TRBD1. J lost 7 bases, V lost 4 bases, and 7 bases had no gene match. The CDR3 is 15 residues long. The germline V gene encodes CDR1 MGHDK and CDR2 SYGVNS. The CDR3 DNA is TGTGCCAGCAGTGCCCTCGGGACAGGGCCTGAAAAACTGTTTTTT. This codes for CASSALGTGPEKLFF.

The chain combines TRBV29-1 with TRBJ1-1, with unresolved D. The V end was cut by 0 bases, the J end by 5 bases, with 7 bases between. The V gene's germline CDR1 is SQVTM and CDR2 ANQGSEA. The CDR3 extends over 12 amino acids. This CDR3 reads CSVEERLTEAFF. For the CDR3, the DNA is TGCAGCGTTGAAGAACGACTAACTGAAGCTTTCTTT.

This rearrangement joins TRBV19 to TRBJ1-5; D perhaps matches TRBD1 (6 bases). V was trimmed by 3 bases and J by 1 base, leaving 16 bases between them. Germline V gene lookup returns CDR1 LNHDA and CDR2 SQIVND (reference sequence). This CDR3 is built from 17 residues. CDR3 sequence reads: CASSIDRSQGSNQPQHF. The CDR3 nucleotides are TGTGCCAGTAGTATCGACAGGAGCCAAGGGAGCAATCAGCCCCAGCATTTT.

This chain uses TRBV18 with TRBJ1-2; D might be TRBD1 (5 bases). CDR3 length: 15 residues. Germline CDR1 is KGHSH and CDR2 is LQKENI. V was shortened by 2 bases and J by 3 bases, with 13 bases between the two germline ends. The CDR3 sequence is CASSPLLDSDYGYTF. The DNA of the CDR3 is TGTGCCAGCTCACCATTGTTAGACAGCGACTATGGCTACACCTTC.

The chain joins TRBV7-2 to TRBJ1-5; the match to TRBD1 covers 7 bases. The germline CDR1 and CDR2 sequences are SGHTA and FQGNSA. The CDR3 loop spans 14 amino acids. The trim removed 4 bases at V and 7 bases at J, leaving 7 bases unmatched. The chain's CDR3 is CASSSRQGDQPQHF. CDR3 coding DNA: TGTGCCAGCAGCTCCCGACAGGGCGACCAGCCCCAGCATTTT. Using reference TRBV7-2 and TRBJ1-5 for the parts outside the CDR3, the full variable domain is GAGVSQSPSNKVTEKGKDVELRCDPISGHTALYWYRQSLGQGLEFLIYFQGNSAPDKSGLPSDRFSAERTGGSVSTLTIQRTQQEDSAVYLCASSSRQGDQPQHFGDGTRLSIL.

This chain joins TRBV7-2 and TRBJ2-5; 7 bases align to TRBD1. The CDR3 runs to 14 residues. V shed 6 bases, J shed 1 base, and the junction held 5 bases outside the gene matches. The germline CDR1 and CDR2 sequences are SGHTA and FQGNSA. The CDR3 loop is CASSRRTGQETQYF. As DNA, the CDR3 is TGTGCCAGCAGTCGAAGGACAGGCCAAGAGACCCAGTACTTC.